These 17 T cell receptor beta chains share one sample of origin, sequenced in a study of T cell changes during pregnancy in multiple sclerosis. TCRdb keeps only in-frame clones here, not all; method: immunoSEQ multiplex PCR. The sample yields some 87,000 clones, 80% to 95% seen once. The sample was peripheral blood, taken in the first trimester of pregnancy. The receptors come from a female donor with multiple sclerosis, enrolled in a pregnancy study.

The rearrangement links TRBV2 to TRBJ2-7; weak D call: TRBD2 (6 bases). CDR3 length equals 15 residues. Germline assignment: CDR1 SNHLY and CDR2 FYNNEI. V gave up 7 bases and J gave up 4 bases, with 20 bases separating them. This CDR3 is CASNRGLPPSYEQYF. The CDR3 DNA sequence: TGTGCCAGCAACCGAGGACTACCCCCCTCATACGAGCAGTACTTC.

In regard to this clone: The junction departs from the called germline gene at one end, perhaps through a read error. This chain joins TRBV7-7 and TRBJ2-1, with TRBD1 matching 7 bases. This CDR3 has 15 amino acids. Germline lookup yields CDR1 SSHAT and CDR2 FNYEAQ (reference sequence). The CDR3 spells CASSPDRNIYNEQFF. The CDR3 DNA sequence: TGTGCTAGCAGCCCGGACAGGAATATCTACAATGAGCAGTTCTTC.

The chain joins TRBV6-1 to TRBJ2-5; 7 bases are a match to TRBD2. In germline, CDR1 is MNHNS, CDR2 SASEGT. This CDR3 is built from 14 residues. The V and J ends lost 8 bases and 5 bases, in that order; junction bases with no gene match: 11. DNA for the CDR3: TGTGCCAGCTCTCTGGGGGGGGGAGTTGAGACCCAGTACTTC. It encodes CASSLGGGVETQYF.

This clone was seen once. The chain recombines TRBV11-2 with TRBJ2-7, with a tentative D call TRBD2 (6 bases). The CDR3 is 16 amino acids. Trimming pared 5 bases from V and 6 bases from J, leaving 23 bases between. Per the germline V gene, CDR1 is SGHAT and CDR2 is FQNNGV. The CDR3 region has the DNA TGTGCCAGCAGCGCCTATACGGGAGCCCCCCCGTTCGAGCAGTACTTC. Protein sequence: CASSAYTGAPPFEQYF.

This clone appeared once. The genes are TRBV11-3 and TRBJ2-1; the match to TRBD1 covers 10 bases. This CDR3 has 15 residues. After removal of 5 bases from V and 5 bases from J, the junction contained 6 bases not matched to a gene. Germline CDR1 and CDR2: SGHNT and YENEEA. CDR3 residues: CASSEGQGINNEQFF. DNA for the CDR3: TGTGCCAGCAGCGAGGGACAGGGGATAAACAATGAGCAGTTCTTC.

This clone was observed a single time. The chain joins TRBV6-5 to TRBJ1-1; 8 bases fit TRBD1. Germline V CDR1 and CDR2: MNHEY, SVGAGI. There are 13 residues in the CDR3. J gave up 9 bases and V 3 bases, and 6 bases lay outside the gene matches. This CDR3 is CASSYPGQAKAFF. In DNA form, the CDR3 reads TGTGCCAGCAGTTATCCGGGACAGGCAAAAGCTTTCTTT.

The chain recombines TRBV5-8 with TRBJ2-7; 7 bases are a match to TRBD1. With 3 bases clipped from V and 2 bases from J, the junction kept 8 bases outside the gene matches. The germline gives CDR1 SGHTS, CDR2 YDEGEE. The length of the CDR3 is 15 residues. In DNA, the CDR3 is TGTGCCAGCAGCTCCGGGACAGAAAATACCTACGAGCAGTACTTC. Protein: CASSSGTENTYEQYF.

The chain joins TRBV4-1 to TRBJ2-1, with D perhaps TRBD1 (6 bases). The V end was cut by 3 bases, the J end by 4 bases, with 19 bases between. Germline lookup yields CDR1 MGHRA and CDR2 YSYEKL. The CDR3 sequence is 17 residues long. For the CDR3, the DNA is TGCGCCAGCAGCCATCCCAAAAGGGGGACGGCTTACAATGAGCAGTTCTTC. It encodes CASSHPKRGTAYNEQFF.

This chain joins TRBV7-9 and TRBJ2-1; 7 bases match TRBD2. V was clipped by 5 bases and J by 10 bases; unmatched bases: 17. CDR3 length: 16 amino acids. Germline assignment: CDR1 SEHNR and CDR2 FQNEAQ (reference sequence). CDR3 residues: CASSPPGLKDLVEQFF. The CDR3 DNA reads TGTGCCAGCAGCCCCCCGGGACTAAAGGACCTCGTGGAGCAGTTCTTC.

The chain joins TRBV28 to TRBJ1-5; 8 bases are shared with TRBD1. Germline lookup yields CDR1 MDHEN and CDR2 SYDVKM. With 6 bases clipped from V and 3 bases from J, the junction kept 7 bases outside the gene matches. The CDR3 covers 15 residues. CDR3 bases: TGTGCCAGCAGCCCGAAGGACAGGGCCAATCAGCCCCAGCATTTT. Protein sequence: CASSPKDRANQPQHF. Based on the CDR3 plus reference TRBV28 and TRBJ1-5, the full variable domain is DVKVTQSSRYLVKRTGEKVFLECVQDMDHENMFWYRQDPGLGLRLIYFSYDVKMKEKGDIPEGYSVSREKKERFSLILESASTNQTSMYLCASSPKDRANQPQHFGDGTRLSIL.

V is TRBV10-3 and J is TRBJ2-3, with 10 bases matching TRBD2. Losses at the gene ends were 10 bases for V and 2 bases for J; bases not matched to a gene: 9. This CDR3 contains 15 residues. CDR1 and CDR2 (germline): ENHRY, SYGVKD. This chain's CDR3 is CASMGTSGATDTQYF. The CDR3 DNA sequence: TGTGCCAGCATGGGAACTAGCGGGGCCACAGATACGCAGTATTTT.

The chain recombines TRBV7-8 with TRBJ2-5, with 7 bases aligning to TRBD1. CDR1 and CDR2 from the germline V gene are SGHVS and FQNEAQ. V shed 5 bases, J shed 4 bases, and the junction held 7 bases outside the gene matches. The CDR3 has 14 residues. As DNA, the CDR3 is TGTGCCAGCAGCGCCACGGGACAGCGAGAGACCCAGTACTTC. Its protein product is CASSATGQRETQYF.

The genes are TRBV7-9 and TRBJ2-2, with D uncertain. CDR1 SEHNR and CDR2 FQNEAQ come from the germline V gene (reference sequence). V lost 5 bases and J lost 7, with 11 bases in between. The CDR3 has 13 amino acids. The DNA of the CDR3 is TGTGCCAGCAGCCGGTCGACTGACGGGGAGCTGTTTTTT. Encoded protein: CASSRSTDGELFF.

The rearrangement joins TRBV2 to TRBJ2-3; a weak D match, TRBD2 (5 bases). This CDR3 is built from 16 residues. V lost 6 bases and J lost 0, with 16 bases in between. Germline CDR1 SNHLY, CDR2 FYNNEI. DNA of the CDR3: TGTGCCAGCAGGCTTAGACAAGGACTGAGCACAGATACGCAGTATTTT. Translation: CASRLRQGLSTDTQYF.

The rearrangement joins TRBV30 to TRBJ1-5, with 7 bases that match TRBD1. The ends lost 5 bases at V and 4 bases at J; junction bases unmatched: 11. The CDR3 sequence is 15 residues long. Germline CDR1 is GTSNPN and CDR2 is SVGIG (reference sequence). The CDR3 protein is CAWQKSRDRNQPQHF. The CDR3, as DNA: TGTGCCTGGCAAAAATCCCGGGACAGAAATCAGCCCCAGCATTTT.

This rearrangement joins TRBV4-1 to TRBJ2-5; weak D call: TRBD1 (5 bases). Trimming left V 4 bases short and J 2 bases short, with 11 bases between. Germline V CDR1 and CDR2: MGHRA, YSYEKL. The CDR3 is made up of 14 amino acids. CDR3 nucleotides: TGCGCCAGCAGCCCGACAGTATTTCAAGAGACCCAGTACTTC. Translating gives CASSPTVFQETQYF.

This chain uses TRBV15 with TRBJ2-7; D gene uncertain. The CDR3 is made up of 15 amino acids. V was shortened by 1 base and J by 3 bases, with 13 bases between the two germline ends. Germline-derived CDR1 and CDR2 are LNHNV and YYDKDF (reference sequence). CDR3: CATSRALGADYEQYF. Here the CDR3 DNA reads TGTGCCACCAGCAGAGCCCTTGGAGCCGACTACGAGCAGTACTTC.